Listed below are T cell receptor beta chains from one sample, sequenced in a study of T cell changes during pregnancy in multiple sclerosis. Libraries were prepared by immunoSEQ multiplex PCR; TCRdb keeps only in-frame clonotypes and omits some of them. The repertoire holds tens of thousands of clones, with around 94% as singletons. Sequenced here: CD4+ T cells from peripheral blood mononuclear cells, sampled in the third trimester of pregnancy. Source of these receptors: a female donor with multiple sclerosis, enrolled in a pregnancy study. Both conserved end residues are part of each CDR3. The order of the fields is clone size, J gene, V gene, D gene, CDR3 length, CDR3 protein, CDR3 DNA. A D gene is named only where the DNA matches it firmly. Clone size is not always given. Where it is, it says once, few, many or a class for expanded clones.

size: -
J: TRBJ1-1
V: TRBV13
D: -
length: 15
CDR3: CASSLVLAGNTEAFF
DNA: TGTGCCAGCAGCTTAGTTCTGGCAGGCAACACTGAAGCTTTCTTT

size: -
J: TRBJ1-4
V: TRBV10-3
D: TRBD1
length: 14
CDR3: CAISETGVGEKLFF
DNA: TGTGCCATCAGTGAGACAGGGGTGGGTGAAAAACTGTTTTTT

size: few
J: TRBJ2-7
V: TRBV28
D: TRBD1
length: 14
CDR3: CASSLDRVAYEQYF
DNA: TGTGCCAGCAGTCTCGACAGGGTGGCCTACGAGCAGTACTTC

size: -
J: TRBJ2-2
V: TRBV19
D: -
length: 16
CDR3: CASSTFQGLYTGELFF
DNA: TGTGCCAGTAGTACTTTTCAGGGTTTGTACACCGGGGAGCTGTTTTTT

size: once
J: TRBJ2-1
V: TRBV5-1
D: -
length: 15
CDR3: CASSSTRGLNNEQFF
DNA: TGCGCCAGCAGCTCCACCAGGGGATTGAACAATGAGCAGTTCTTC

size: -
J: TRBJ1-1
V: TRBV6-1
D: -
length: 14
CDR3: CASSEQTGNTEAFF
DNA: TGTGCCAGCAGTGAACAGACGGGGAACACTGAAGCTTTCTTT

size: -
J: TRBJ1-1
V: TRBV19
D: -
length: 14
CDR3: CASSMGLGHTEAFF
DNA: TGTGCCAGTAGTATGGGTCTGGGCCACACTGAAGCTTTCTTT

size: -
J: TRBJ1-2
V: TRBV28
D: -
length: 16
CDR3: CASSLLSPGSNYGYTF
DNA: TGTGCCAGCAGTTTGCTCTCGCCAGGGTCTAACTATGGCTACACCTTC

size: -
J: TRBJ2-7
V: TRBV29-1
D: -
length: 12
CDR3: CSVRDTSYEQYF
DNA: TGCAGCGTTCGGGACACATCGTACGAGCAGTACTTC

size: -
J: TRBJ1-4
V: TRBV18
D: -
length: 15
CDR3: CASSRTQGKNEKLFF
DNA: TGTGCCAGCTCACGGACACAGGGAAAGAATGAAAAACTGTTTTTT

size: -
J: TRBJ1-5
V: TRBV30
D: TRBD1
length: 16
CDR3: CAWSTGTGLSNQPQHF
DNA: TGTGCCTGGAGTACTGGGACAGGGCTTAGCAATCAGCCCCAGCATTTT

size: -
J: TRBJ1-3
V: TRBV2
D: -
length: 16
CDR3: CASSAMGRDSGNTIYF
DNA: TGTGCCAGCAGTGCGATGGGCCGCGACTCTGGAAACACCATATATTTT

size: -
J: TRBJ2-5
V: TRBV25-1
D: -
length: 13
CDR3: CASNLRGMETQYF
DNA: TGTGCCAGCAATTTGCGGGGTATGGAGACCCAGTACTTC

size: -
J: TRBJ2-1
V: TRBV11-3
D: -
length: 13
CDR3: CASSPTENNEQFF
DNA: TGTGCCAGCAGCCCGACAGAGAACAATGAGCAGTTCTTC

size: -
J: TRBJ2-7
V: TRBV18
D: TRBD2
length: 16
CDR3: CASSPSLAGGTYEQYF
DNA: TGTGCCAGCTCACCGTCGCTAGCGGGAGGAACCTACGAGCAGTACTTC

size: -
J: TRBJ1-5
V: TRBV28
D: -
length: 13
CDR3: CASSPDNIQPQHF
DNA: TGTGCCAGCAGCCCCGACAATATCCAGCCCCAGCATTTT

size: -
J: TRBJ2-7
V: TRBV28
D: TRBD2
length: 14
CDR3: CASTKGTSGYEQYF
DNA: TGTGCCAGCACCAAGGGGACTAGTGGCTACGAGCAGTACTTC

size: -
J: TRBJ2-7
V: TRBV5-6
D: TRBD2
length: 14
CDR3: CASSDSGMIYEQYF
DNA: TGTGCCAGCAGCGATAGCGGGATGATCTACGAGCAGTACTTC

size: -
J: TRBJ1-6
V: TRBV6-5
D: TRBD1
length: 15
CDR3: CASSTGQGGYSPLHF
DNA: TGTGCCAGCAGCACTGGACAGGGGGGGTACTCACCCCTCCACTTT

size: -
J: TRBJ2-7
V: TRBV7-2
D: -
length: 12
CDR3: CASSLSGVEQYF
DNA: TGTGCCAGCAGCTTATCGGGAGTCGAGCAGTACTTC

size: -
J: TRBJ2-7
V: TRBV28
D: TRBD1
length: 14
CDR3: CASSRDRVIDEQYF
DNA: TGTGCCAGCAGTCGCGACAGGGTGATCGACGAGCAGTACTTC

size: -
J: TRBJ1-2
V: TRBV2
D: TRBD1
length: 15
CDR3: CASSERQGHNYGYTF
DNA: TGTGCCAGCAGCGAGAGACAGGGTCATAACTATGGCTACACCTTC

size: -
J: TRBJ1-2
V: TRBV19
D: -
length: 13
CDR3: CASTMGGGNGYTF
DNA: TGTGCCAGTACCATGGGAGGGGGAAATGGCTACACCTTC

size: once
J: TRBJ2-7
V: TRBV29-1
D: TRBD1
length: 13
CDR3: CSAGEQGTYEQYF
DNA: TGCAGCGCCGGCGAACAGGGGACCTACGAGCAGTACTTC

size: -
J: TRBJ2-7
V: TRBV27
D: TRBD1
length: 15
CDR3: CASSLRTGGPYEQYF
DNA: TGTGCCAGCAGTCTTAGGACAGGGGGACCCTACGAGCAGTACTTC

size: -
J: TRBJ2-7
V: TRBV6-4
D: TRBD1
length: 15
CDR3: CASSDPGQGGYEQYF
DNA: TGTGCCAGCAGTGACCCAGGACAGGGTGGATACGAGCAGTACTTC

size: -
J: TRBJ2-7
V: TRBV7-9
D: TRBD1
length: 15
CDR3: CASSHPGDRGLEQYF
DNA: TGTGCCAGCAGCCATCCCGGGGACAGGGGTCTTGAGCAGTACTTC

size: -
J: TRBJ1-2
V: TRBV5-8
D: -
length: 13
CDR3: CASSETVNYGYTF
DNA: TGTGCCAGCAGCGAGACAGTTAACTATGGCTACACCTTC

size: -
J: TRBJ1-4
V: TRBV7-8
D: -
length: 14
CDR3: CASSLRDKKEKLFF
DNA: TGTGCCAGCAGCCTCAGGGACAAAAAGGAAAAACTGTTTTTT

size: once
J: TRBJ1-2
V: TRBV5-1
D: TRBD1
length: 12
CDR3: CASSQGDPGYTF
DNA: TGCGCCAGCAGCCAGGGGGACCCTGGCTACACCTTC

size: once
J: TRBJ2-5
V: TRBV28
D: TRBD2
length: 17
CDR3: CASNKGRAGGPSETQYF
DNA: TGTGCCAGCAACAAGGGCCGAGCGGGAGGGCCAAGTGAGACCCAGTACTTC

size: -
J: TRBJ1-2
V: TRBV6-1
D: -
length: 14
CDR3: CASTTPITIYGYTF
DNA: TGTGCCAGCACCACTCCCATTACCATCTATGGCTACACCTTC

size: -
J: TRBJ2-5
V: TRBV7-2
D: TRBD2
length: 17
CDR3: CASSPGSGSNHQETQYF
DNA: TGTGCCAGCAGCCCGGGAAGCGGGAGTAATCACCAAGAGACCCAGTACTTC

size: -
J: TRBJ1-3
V: TRBV5-1
D: -
length: 16
CDR3: CASSLTGTSSGNTIYF
DNA: TGCGCCAGCAGCTTGACAGGGACGAGCTCTGGAAACACCATATATTTT

size: -
J: TRBJ2-3
V: TRBV11-2
D: -
length: 16
CDR3: CASTLRPGLSTDTQYF
DNA: TGTGCCAGCACTCTCCGGCCGGGACTCAGCACAGATACGCAGTATTTT

size: -
J: TRBJ1-3
V: TRBV14
D: TRBD1
length: 17
CDR3: CASSQDESWTGGNTIYF
DNA: TGTGCCAGCAGCCAAGATGAATCATGGACAGGGGGAAACACCATATATTTT

size: -
J: TRBJ1-2
V: TRBV12-5
D: -
length: 15
CDR3: CASGLTGSSAYGYTF
DNA: TGTGCTAGTGGATTGACCGGGTCGAGTGCTTATGGCTACACCTTC

size: -
J: TRBJ2-3
V: TRBV7-2
D: TRBD1
length: 15
CDR3: CASSLGQLFTDTQYF
DNA: TGTGCCAGCAGTTTGGGACAGCTCTTCACAGATACGCAGTATTTT

size: -
J: TRBJ1-2
V: TRBV7-8
D: -
length: 15
CDR3: CASSPSGGQTYGYTF
DNA: TGTGCCAGCAGCCCGAGCGGGGGCCAAACCTATGGCTACACCTTC

size: -
J: TRBJ2-7
V: TRBV28
D: TRBD2
length: 19
CDR3: CASSSPAWATEWGGWRQYF
DNA: TGTGCCAGCAGTTCCCCGGCCTGGGCGACGGAGTGGGGGGGGTGGAGGCAGTACTTC

size: -
J: TRBJ2-3
V: TRBV28
D: -
length: 16
CDR3: CASRTPVLGLTDTQYF
DNA: TGTGCCAGCAGAACCCCGGTACTAGGGTTAACAGATACGCAGTATTTT

size: -
J: TRBJ1-5
V: TRBV19
D: -
length: 13
CDR3: CASSMGPDQPQHF
DNA: TGTGCCAGTAGTATGGGCCCAGATCAGCCCCAGCATTTT

size: -
J: TRBJ1-1
V: TRBV2
D: -
length: 15
CDR3: CASSEQGRVGTEAFF
DNA: TGTGCCAGCAGCGAACAGGGCCGGGTCGGCACTGAAGCTTTCTTT

size: -
J: TRBJ2-1
V: TRBV9
D: -
length: 14
CDR3: CASSVATSYNEQFF
DNA: TGTGCCAGCAGCGTAGCTACTAGCTACAATGAGCAGTTCTTC

size: once
J: TRBJ2-7
V: TRBV6-5
D: -
length: 14
CDR3: CASSPTGQPYEQYF
DNA: TGTGCCAGCAGTCCCACAGGGCAGCCCTACGAGCAGTACTTC

size: -
J: TRBJ1-2
V: TRBV11-2
D: TRBD1
length: 16
CDR3: CASSLDRTGTVFGYTF
DNA: TGTGCCAGCAGCTTAGATCGGACAGGGACGGTTTTTGGCTACACCTTC

size: -
J: TRBJ2-1
V: TRBV7-9
D: -
length: 16
CDR3: CASSEYVGVSYNEQFF
DNA: TGTGCCAGCAGCGAATACGTCGGGGTCTCCTACAATGAGCAGTTCTTC

size: -
J: TRBJ2-2
V: TRBV12-2
D: -
length: 18
CDR3: CASRPPDDSGRYTGELFF
DNA: TGTGCAAGTCGCCCTCCGGACGATAGCGGGAGGTACACCGGGGAGCTGTTTTTT

size: -
J: TRBJ2-7
V: TRBV11-2
D: -
length: 15
CDR3: CASSLQGSSSYEQYF
DNA: TGTGCCAGCAGCTTACAGGGGAGCAGCTCCTACGAGCAGTACTTC

size: once
J: TRBJ2-3
V: TRBV19
D: TRBD2
length: 13
CDR3: CASSMSGVGTQYF
DNA: TGTGCCAGTAGTATGAGCGGGGTCGGTACGCAGTATTTT

size: few
J: TRBJ1-4
V: TRBV11-2
D: TRBD1
length: 15
CDR3: CASSSAGTANEKLFF
DNA: TGTGCCAGCAGCTCCGCGGGGACAGCTAATGAAAAACTGTTTTTT

size: -
J: TRBJ2-5
V: TRBV19
D: TRBD1
length: 16
CDR3: CASSERGTGVQETQYF
DNA: TGTGCCAGTAGCGAACGGGGGACAGGGGTTCAAGAGACCCAGTACTTC

size: -
J: TRBJ1-1
V: TRBV20-1
D: -
length: 11
CDR3: CSAKYMTEAFF
DNA: TGCAGTGCTAAATATATGACTGAAGCTTTCTTT

size: -
J: TRBJ2-7
V: TRBV2
D: -
length: 12
CDR3: CASNRDSYEQYF
DNA: TGTGCCAGCAACAGGGACTCCTACGAGCAGTACTTC

size: -
J: TRBJ2-5
V: TRBV2
D: -
length: 14
CDR3: CASRAQQIQETQYF
DNA: TGTGCCAGCAGAGCCCAACAGATCCAAGAGACCCAGTACTTC

size: -
J: TRBJ1-5
V: TRBV6-6
D: TRBD1
length: 13
CDR3: CASVRTGDQPQHF
DNA: TGTGCCAGCGTTAGGACAGGGGACCAGCCCCAGCATTTT

size: -
J: TRBJ1-2
V: TRBV5-4
D: -
length: 13
CDR3: CASSPGVSYGYTF
DNA: TGTGCCAGCAGCCCGGGGGTTAGCTATGGCTACACCTTC

size: -
J: TRBJ1-1
V: TRBV4-1
D: -
length: 16
CDR3: CASSQVVNFRNTEAFF
DNA: TGCGCCAGCAGCCAAGTGGTTAATTTTAGGAACACTGAAGCTTTCTTT

size: -
J: TRBJ2-1
V: TRBV2
D: -
length: 13
CDR3: CASKELPLWEQFF
DNA: TGTGCCAGCAAAGAGCTGCCCCTTTGGGAGCAGTTCTTC